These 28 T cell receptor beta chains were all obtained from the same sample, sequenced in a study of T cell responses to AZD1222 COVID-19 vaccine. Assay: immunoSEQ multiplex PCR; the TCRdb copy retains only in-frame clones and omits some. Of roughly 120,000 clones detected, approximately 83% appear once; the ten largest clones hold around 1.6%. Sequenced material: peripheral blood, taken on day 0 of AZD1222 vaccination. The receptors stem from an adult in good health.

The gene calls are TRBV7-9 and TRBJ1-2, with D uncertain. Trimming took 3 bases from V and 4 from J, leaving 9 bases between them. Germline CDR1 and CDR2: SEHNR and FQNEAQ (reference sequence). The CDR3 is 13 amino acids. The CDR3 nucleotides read TGTGCCAGCAGCTTGGCAGTAGGCTATGGCTACACCTTC. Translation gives CASSLAVGYGYTF. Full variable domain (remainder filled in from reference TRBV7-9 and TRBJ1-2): DTGVSQNPRHKITKRGQNVTFRCDPISEHNRLYWYRQTLGQGPEFLTYFQNEAQLEKSRLLSDRFSAERPKGSFSTLEIQRTEQGDSAMYLCASSLAVGYGYTFGSGTRLTVV.

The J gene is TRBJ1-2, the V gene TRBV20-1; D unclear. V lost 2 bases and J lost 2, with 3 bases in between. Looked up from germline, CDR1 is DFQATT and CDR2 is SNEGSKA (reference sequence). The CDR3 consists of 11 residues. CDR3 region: CSARSNYGYTF. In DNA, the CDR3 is TGCAGTGCTAGATCGAACTATGGCTACACCTTC.

CDR3 region: CASRNDRANTGELFF. The CDR3 DNA is TGTGCCAGCAGGAACGACAGGGCCAACACCGGGGAGCTGTTTTTT. The chain carries TRBV6-5 and TRBJ2-2; the match to TRBD1 covers 7 bases. This CDR3 spans 15 amino acids. Per germline, CDR1 MNHEY and CDR2 SVGAGI. V lost 6 bases and J lost 2; bases outside the gene matches: 6.

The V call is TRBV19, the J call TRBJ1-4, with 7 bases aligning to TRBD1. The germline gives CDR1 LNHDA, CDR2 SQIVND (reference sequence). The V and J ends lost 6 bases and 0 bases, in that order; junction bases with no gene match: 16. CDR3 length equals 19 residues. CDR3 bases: TGTGCCAGTAGCTCGTGGTCTTTGGGACAGACTTCAACTAATGAAAAACTGTTTTTT. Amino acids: CASSSWSLGQTSTNEKLFF.

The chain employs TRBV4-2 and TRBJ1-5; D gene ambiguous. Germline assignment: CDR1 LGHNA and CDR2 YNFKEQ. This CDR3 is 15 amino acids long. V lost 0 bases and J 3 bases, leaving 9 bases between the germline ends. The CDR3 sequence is CASSQDLGPNQPQHF. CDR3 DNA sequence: TGTGCCAGCAGCCAAGATTTAGGGCCCAATCAGCCCCAGCATTTT.

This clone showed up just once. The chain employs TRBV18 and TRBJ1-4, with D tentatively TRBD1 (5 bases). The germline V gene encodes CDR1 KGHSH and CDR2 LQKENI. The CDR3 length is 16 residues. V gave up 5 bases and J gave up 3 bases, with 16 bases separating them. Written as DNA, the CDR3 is TGTGCCAGCTCATTCAGGGTCGACCCGTCTAATGAAAAACTGTTTTTT. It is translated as CASSFRVDPSNEKLFF.

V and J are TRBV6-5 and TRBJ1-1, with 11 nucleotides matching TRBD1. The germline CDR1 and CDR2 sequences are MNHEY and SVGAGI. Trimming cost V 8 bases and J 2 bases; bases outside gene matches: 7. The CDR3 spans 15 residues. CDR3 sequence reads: CASGRGTGGNTEAFF. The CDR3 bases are TGTGCCAGCGGCAGGGGGACAGGGGGAAACACTGAAGCTTTCTTT.

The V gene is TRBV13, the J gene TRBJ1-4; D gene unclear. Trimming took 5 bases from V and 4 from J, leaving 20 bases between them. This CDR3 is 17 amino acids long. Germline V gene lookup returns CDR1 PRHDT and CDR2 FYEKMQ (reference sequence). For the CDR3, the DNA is TGTGCCAGCAGCCTACGCGAATGGAAGGGCCTTAATGAAAAACTGTTTTTT. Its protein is CASSLREWKGLNEKLFF.

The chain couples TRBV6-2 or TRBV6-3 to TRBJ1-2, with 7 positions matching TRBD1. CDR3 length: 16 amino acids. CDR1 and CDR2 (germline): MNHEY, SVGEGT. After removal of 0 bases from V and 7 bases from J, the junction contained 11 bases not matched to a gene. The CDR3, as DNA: TGTGCCAGCAGTTACTCATGGAAGGGGGCGAAAGGTGGCTACACCTTC. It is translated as CASSYSWKGAKGGYTF.

The CDR3, as DNA: TGTGCCAGCAGTACTCTGGAGGAGAGCGTCTACAATGAGCAGTTCTTC. Protein: CASSTLEESVYNEQFF. This rearrangement joins TRBV2 to TRBJ2-1; D is perhaps TRBD2 (5 bases). In germline, CDR1 is SNHLY, CDR2 FYNNEI. There are 16 residues in the CDR3. V was trimmed by 5 bases and J by 3 bases, leaving 17 bases between them.

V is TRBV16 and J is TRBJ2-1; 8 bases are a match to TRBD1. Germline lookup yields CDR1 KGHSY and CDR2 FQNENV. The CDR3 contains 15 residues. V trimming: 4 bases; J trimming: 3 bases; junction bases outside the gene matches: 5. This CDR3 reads CASSPPGTGYNEQFF. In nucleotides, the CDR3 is TGTGCCAGCAGCCCGCCCGGGACAGGCTACAATGAGCAGTTCTTC. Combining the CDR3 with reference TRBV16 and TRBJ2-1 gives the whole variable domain GEEVAQTPKHLVRGEGQKAKLYCAPIKGHSYVFWYQQVLKNEFKFLISFQNENVFDETGMPKERFSAKCLPNSPCSLEIQATKLEDSAVYFCASSPPGTGYNEQFFGPGTRLTVL.

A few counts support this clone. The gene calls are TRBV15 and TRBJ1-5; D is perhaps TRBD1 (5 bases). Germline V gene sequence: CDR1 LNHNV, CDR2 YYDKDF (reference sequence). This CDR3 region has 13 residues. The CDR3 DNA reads TGTGCTGGACCCAGGGAAGTTACTCAGCCCCAGCATTTT. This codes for CAGPREVTQPQHF.

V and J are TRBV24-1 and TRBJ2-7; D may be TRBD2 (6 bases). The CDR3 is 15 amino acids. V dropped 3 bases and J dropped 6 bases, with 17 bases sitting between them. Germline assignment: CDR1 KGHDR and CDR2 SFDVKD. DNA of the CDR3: TGTGCCACCAGTGATAACCCCCCGCGGGGATCCGAGCAGTACTTC. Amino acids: CATSDNPPRGSEQYF.

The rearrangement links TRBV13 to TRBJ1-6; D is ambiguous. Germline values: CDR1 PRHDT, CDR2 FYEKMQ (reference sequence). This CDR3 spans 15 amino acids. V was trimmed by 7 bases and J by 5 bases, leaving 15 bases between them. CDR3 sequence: CASTLLERDNSPLHF. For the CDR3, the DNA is TGTGCCAGCACCCTCCTCGAGAGGGATAATTCACCCCTCCACTTT.

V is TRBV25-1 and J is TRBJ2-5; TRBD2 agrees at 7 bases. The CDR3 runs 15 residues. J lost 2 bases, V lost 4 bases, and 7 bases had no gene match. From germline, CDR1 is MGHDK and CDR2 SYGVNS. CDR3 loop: CASSVGGGIQETQYF. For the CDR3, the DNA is TGTGCCAGCAGTGTCGGGGGAGGGATACAAGAGACCCAGTACTTC.

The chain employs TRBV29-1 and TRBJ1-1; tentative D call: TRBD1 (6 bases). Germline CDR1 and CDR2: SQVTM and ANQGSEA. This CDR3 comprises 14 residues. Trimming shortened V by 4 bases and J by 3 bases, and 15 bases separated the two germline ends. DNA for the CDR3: TGCAGCGTTGTTGGGGGGGCCGTGGACACTGAAGCTTTCTTT. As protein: CSVVGGAVDTEAFF.

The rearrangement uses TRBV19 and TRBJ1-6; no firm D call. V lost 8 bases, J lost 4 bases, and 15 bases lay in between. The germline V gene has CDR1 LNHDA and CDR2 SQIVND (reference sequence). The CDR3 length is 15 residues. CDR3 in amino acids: CASHKGSTYNSPLHF. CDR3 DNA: TGTGCCAGTCATAAGGGCTCCACTTATAATTCACCCCTCCACTTT.

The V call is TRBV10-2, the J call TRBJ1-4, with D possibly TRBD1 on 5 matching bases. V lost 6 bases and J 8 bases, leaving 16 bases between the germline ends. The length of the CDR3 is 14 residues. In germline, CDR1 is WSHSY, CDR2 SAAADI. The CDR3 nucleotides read TGCGCCAGCAGGGCAGGGCAAGTGCAGGAAAAACTGTTTTTT. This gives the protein CASRAGQVQEKLFF.

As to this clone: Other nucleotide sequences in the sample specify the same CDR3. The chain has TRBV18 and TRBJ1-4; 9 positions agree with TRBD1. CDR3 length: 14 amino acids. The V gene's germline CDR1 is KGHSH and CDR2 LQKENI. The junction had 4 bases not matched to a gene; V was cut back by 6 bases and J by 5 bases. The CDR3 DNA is TGTGCCAGCTCCCGGGACAGGGAGAATGAAAAACTGTTTTTT. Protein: CASSRDRENEKLFF.

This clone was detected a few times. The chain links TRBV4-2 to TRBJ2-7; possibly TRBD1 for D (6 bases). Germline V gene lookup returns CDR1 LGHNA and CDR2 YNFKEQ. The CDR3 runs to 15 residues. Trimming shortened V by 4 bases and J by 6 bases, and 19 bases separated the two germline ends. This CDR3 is CASSPTGTTPLEQYF. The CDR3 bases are TGTGCCAGCAGCCCTACAGGGACCACCCCTCTCGAGCAGTACTTC.

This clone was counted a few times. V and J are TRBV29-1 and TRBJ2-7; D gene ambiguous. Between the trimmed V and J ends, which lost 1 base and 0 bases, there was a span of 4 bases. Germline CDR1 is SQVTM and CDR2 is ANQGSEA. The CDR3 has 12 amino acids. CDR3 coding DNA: TGCAGCGTTGAAGGGAGCTCCTACGAGCAGTACTTC. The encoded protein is CSVEGSSYEQYF.

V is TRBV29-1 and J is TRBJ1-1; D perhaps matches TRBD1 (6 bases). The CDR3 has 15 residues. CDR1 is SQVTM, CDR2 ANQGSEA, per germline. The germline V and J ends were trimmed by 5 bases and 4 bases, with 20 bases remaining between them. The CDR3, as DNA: TGCAGCGTTCAGTCAGGGGTTGCTTTTGGCACTGAAGCTTTCTTT. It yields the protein CSVQSGVAFGTEAFF.

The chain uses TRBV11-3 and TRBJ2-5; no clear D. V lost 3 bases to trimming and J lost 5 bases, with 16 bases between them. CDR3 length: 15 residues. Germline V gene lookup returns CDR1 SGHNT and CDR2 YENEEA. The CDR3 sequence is CASSLGLLGYETQYF. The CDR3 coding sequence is TGTGCCAGCAGCTTGGGCCTCCTGGGTTACGAGACCCAGTACTTC.

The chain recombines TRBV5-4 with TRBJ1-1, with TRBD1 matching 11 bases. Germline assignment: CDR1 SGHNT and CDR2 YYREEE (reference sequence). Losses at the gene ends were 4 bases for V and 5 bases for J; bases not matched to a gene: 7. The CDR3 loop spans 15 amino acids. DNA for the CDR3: TGTGCCAGCAGCGGACAGGGGGCTGGCAAAACTGAAGCTTTCTTT. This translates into CASSGQGAGKTEAFF.

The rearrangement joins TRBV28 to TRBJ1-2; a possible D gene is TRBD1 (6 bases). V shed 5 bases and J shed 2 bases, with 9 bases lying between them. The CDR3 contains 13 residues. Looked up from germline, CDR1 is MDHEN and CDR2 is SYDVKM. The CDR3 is CASSPTGNYGYTF. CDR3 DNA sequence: TGTGCCAGCAGTCCTACAGGGAACTATGGCTACACCTTC.

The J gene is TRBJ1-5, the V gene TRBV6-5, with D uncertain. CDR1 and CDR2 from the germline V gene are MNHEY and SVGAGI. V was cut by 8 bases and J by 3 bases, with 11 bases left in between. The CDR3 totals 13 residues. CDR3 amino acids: CASSGGFNQPQHF. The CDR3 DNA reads TGTGCCAGCTCTGGAGGGTTCAATCAGCCCCAGCATTTT.

CDR3 loop: CASSSTGQWDQPQHF. The CDR3 DNA follows: TGTGCCAGCTCATCAACGGGCCAGTGGGATCAGCCCCAGCATTTT. The chain uses TRBV18 and TRBJ1-5; D not resolved. This CDR3 has 15 residues. V shed 5 bases and J shed 5 bases, with 16 bases lying between them. Per the germline V gene, CDR1 is KGHSH and CDR2 is LQKENI.

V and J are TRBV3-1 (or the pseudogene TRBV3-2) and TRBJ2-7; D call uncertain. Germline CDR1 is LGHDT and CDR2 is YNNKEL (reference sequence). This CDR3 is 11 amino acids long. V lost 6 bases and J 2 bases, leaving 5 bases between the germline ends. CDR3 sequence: CASSSPYEQYF. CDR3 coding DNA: TGTGCCAGCAGTTCTCCCTACGAGCAGTACTTC.